This T cell receptor (beta chain) stems from a study of T cells in Graves' hyperthyroidism and ophthalmopathy. Whole-study findings and limits: Ophthalmopathy was predicted by the model a median of about 6.5 months ahead of onset. Among clonotypes expanded in thyroid above 0.001, most were also found in blood.

RNA transcripts provided the source from which TCR beta CDR3 regions were amplified. A first-round RT-PCR of the TCR CDR3 used the HTBI primer set. TCRdb itself ran the multiplex PCR reads through MiXCR, one entry per CDR3 protein. Among 500,000 to 600,000 distinct CDR3 sequences listed, approximately 48% were seen once. Deletions cut 4 bases from V and 4 bases from J, with 11 bases between. In germline, CDR1 is ENHRY, CDR2 SYGVKD. The CDR3 consists of 13 residues. Of note for this clonotype: Its antigen is unidentified.

Exclusion of a patient resulted from uncontrolled infection, other autoimmune disease, pregnancy or lactation. The chain has TRBV10-3 and TRBJ2-7; D remains unclear. This clonotype was obtained from an adult woman with Graves' disease, either hyperthyroidism or ophthalmopathy (not recorded which). The sequenced sample was peripheral blood or thyroid tissue (not recorded which). The CDR3 DNA sequence: TGTGCCATCAGTGCCCAGACAAGGTACGAGCAGTACTTC. Translation gives CAISAQTRYEQYF.